Each of the 30 T cell receptor beta chains below was sequenced from the same sample in a study of Tregs in tolerant kidney transplant recipients. Assay: immunoSEQ multiplex PCR; the TCRdb copy retains only in-frame clones and omits some. The sample has about 48,000 clones. The starting material was CD4+ T cells from blood, obtained before the transplant. Every receptor here comes from a human donor who received a combined kidney and bone marrow transplant.

In the case of this clone: The sequenced fragment ends 3 residues before the CDR3 boundary, so the rest is inferred from the germline J gene. The J gene is TRBJ2-7, the V gene TRBV5-1, with D perhaps TRBD1 (6 bases). CDR1 and CDR2 (germline): SGHRS, YFSETQ. The CDR3 has 15 residues. The V end was cut by 3 bases, the J end by 0 bases, with 13 bases between. The CDR3 is CASSSGTRSSYEQYF. Partial CDR3 DNA: TGCGCCAGCAGCTCCGGGACACGGAGCTCCTACGAG.

As to this clone: The read ends 3 residues shy of where the CDR3 ends; the end is completed using the germline J gene. The chain joins TRBV19 to TRBJ2-7; 7 positions match TRBD1. Germline CDR1 LNHDA, CDR2 SQIVND (reference sequence). The CDR3 extends over 12 amino acids. V shed 8 bases, J shed 3 bases, and the junction held 4 bases outside the gene matches. The sequenced CDR3 bases are TGTGCCAGTGGGGACAGAGGCTACGAG. This gives the protein CASGDRGYE. The entire CDR3 protein reads CASGDRGYEQYF. The full variable domain, with the rest looked up from reference TRBV19 and TRBJ2-7, is DGGITQSPKYLFRKEGQNVTLSCEQNLNHDAMYWYRQDPGQGLRLIYYSQIVNDFQKGDIAEGYSVSREKKESFPLTVTSAQKNPTAFYLCASGDRGYEQYFGPGTRLTVT.

Concerning this clone: The DNA ends 3 residues before the CDR3 does, and the rest of the CDR3 is filled in from the germline J gene. V gene TRBV20-1 combines with J gene TRBJ2-1, with 8 bases fitting TRBD1. CDR1 is DFQATT, CDR2 SNEGSKA, per germline (reference sequence). The ends lost 3 bases at V and 4 bases at J; junction bases unmatched: 17. This CDR3 spans 18 amino acids. The CDR3 DNA, read in part, is TGCAGTGCTAGCCCGACAGGGGTCGGTCGACACCTTTACAATGAG. Its protein product is CSASPTGVGRHLYNE. The full-length CDR3 reads as CSASPTGVGRHLYNEQFF.

For this clone: The sequenced fragment ends 3 residues before the CDR3 boundary, so the rest is inferred from the germline J gene. The chain uses TRBV29-1 and TRBJ2-5; TRBD1 matches 9 bases. Germline V gene data show CDR1 as SQVTM and CDR2 as ANQGSEA. This CDR3 has 12 residues. V was clipped by 7 bases and J by 7 bases; unmatched bases: 7. CDR3 loop: CSGTGAQGTQYF. CDR3 bases read: TGCAGCGGGACAGGGGCCCAGGGGACC.

Worth noting for this clone: The read halts 3 residues ahead of the CDR3 end, with the missing end drawn from the germline J gene. The J gene is TRBJ2-6, the V gene TRBV19, with TRBD2 identical over 8 bases. Unmatched junction bases numbered 4, after V lost 0 bases and J lost 0 bases. This CDR3 comprises 18 residues. Germline values: CDR1 LNHDA, CDR2 SQIVND (reference sequence). The CDR3 here is CASSIETSAISGANVLTF. The sequenced CDR3 bases are TGTGCCAGTAGTATAGAGACTAGCGCTATCTCTGGGGCCAACGTC. The full variable domain, completed using reference TRBV19 and TRBJ2-6, is DGGITQSPKYLFRKEGQNVTLSCEQNLNHDAMYWYRQDPGQGLRLIYYSQIVNDFQKGDIAEGYSVSREKKESFPLTVTSAQKNPTAFYLCASSIETSAISGANVLTFGAGSRLTVL.

Notes on this clone: The sequence runs out 3 residues before the end of the CDR3; the remainder is reconstructed from the germline J gene. The chain employs TRBV11-2 and TRBJ2-2; tentative D call: TRBD2 (6 bases). The CDR3 length is 15 residues. V was clipped by 8 bases and J by 0 bases, with 13 bases between them. Per the germline V gene, CDR1 is SGHAT and CDR2 is FQNNGV. This CDR3 reads CASATSNSNTGELFF. CDR3 bases read: TGTGCCAGCGCAACTAGCAACTCGAACACCGGGGAG.

To note about this clone: The CDR3 end is not reached by the read, which stops 3 residues before it; the germline J gene fills it in. This chain connects TRBV2 to TRBJ2-7; 8 bases align to TRBD1. The CDR3 has 14 amino acids. The V gene's germline CDR1 is SNHLY and CDR2 FYNNEI. The trim removed 3 bases at V and 5 bases at J, leaving 6 bases unmatched. CDR3 protein: CASSENIRGHEQYF. CDR3 DNA, as far as it was read: TGTGCCAGCAGTGAGAATATCAGGGGGCACGAG.

As for this clone: The CDR3 extends 3 residues past the end of the read, so its final part is completed from the germline J gene. The chain employs TRBV6-2 or TRBV6-3 and TRBJ2-1; a weak D match, TRBD2 (5 bases). The CDR3 length is 15 residues. Germline CDR1 MNHEY, CDR2 SVGEGT. V was clipped by 6 bases and J by 0 bases, with 12 bases between them. CDR3 DNA, as far as it was read: TGTGCCAGCAGACGAAGCGGTAGCTCCTACAATGAG. Translated, it gives CASRRSGSSYNE. The entire CDR3 reads CASRRSGSSYNEQFF.

Points on this clone: The observed sequence ends 3 residues before the CDR3 terminus, with the missing tail filled in from the germline J gene. The chain is built from TRBV18 and TRBJ2-5; TRBD2 matches 9 bases. CDR1 and CDR2 (germline): KGHSH, LQKENI. The J segment lost 1 base and the V segment lost 0 bases, leaving 6 bases of the junction unmatched. The CDR3 consists of 17 residues. The sequenced CDR3 bases are TGTGCCAGCTCACCACCCCCAAGCGGGAGGCTCCAAGAGACC. Its translation: CASSPPPSGRLQET. The whole CDR3 reads CASSPPPSGRLQETQYF.

Of note for this clone: The missing CDR3 end, 3 residues past where the read stops, is filled in from the germline J gene. This chain links TRBV20-1 with TRBJ1-1; D gene unclear. V was clipped by 6 bases and J by 1 base, with 12 bases between them. Germline lookup yields CDR1 DFQATT and CDR2 SNEGSKA (reference sequence). The CDR3 length is 13 residues. The part of the CDR3 DNA that was read is TGCAGTGCCCCCATTGTGTCGAACACTGAA. This translates into CSAPIVSNTE. The full CDR3 reads CSAPIVSNTEAFF.

In regard to this clone: The read finishes 3 residues shy of the CDR3 end, and the germline J gene is used to complete it. The chain uses TRBV20-1 and TRBJ2-1; D is perhaps TRBD2 (5 bases). There are 15 residues in the CDR3. Trimming stripped 3 bases from V and 8 bases from J, with 20 bases between. CDR1 DFQATT and CDR2 SNEGSKA come from the germline V gene (reference sequence). The CDR3 protein is CSARDGVRKGDEQFF. The sequenced CDR3 bases are TGCAGTGCTAGGGACGGGGTGAGGAAAGGCGATGAG.

The CDR3 bases that were read are TGTGCCAGCTCACCACCTGGAATCCGGACTAGTGTCACCGGGGAG. Amino acids: CASSPPGIRTSVTGE. The entire CDR3 sequence reads CASSPPGIRTSVTGELFF. The chain combines TRBV18 with TRBJ2-2, with 7 bases fitting TRBD2. The read comes to an end 3 residues before the CDR3 does, leaving the germline J gene to fill in the end. The V and J ends lost 0 bases and 4 bases, in that order; junction bases with no gene match: 11. The CDR3 consists of 18 residues. Germline V lookup: CDR1 KGHSH, CDR2 LQKENI.

Points on this clone: The read ends 3 residues early relative to the CDR3; the germline J gene fills the gap. This chain uses TRBV5-1 with TRBJ2-3; a possible D gene is TRBD1 (6 bases). Germline V gene sequence: CDR1 SGHRS, CDR2 YFSETQ. The CDR3 is 22 residues long. The V end was cut by 0 bases, the J end by 0 bases, with 29 bases between. CDR3 region: CASSLGTGTRLSTLPSTDTQYF. Partial CDR3 DNA: TGCGCCAGCAGCTTGGGAACCGGGACACGTTTATCCACTCTTCCTAGCACAGATACG. Full variable domain (remainder filled in from reference TRBV5-1 and TRBJ2-3): KAGVTQTPRYLIKTRGQQVTLSCSPISGHRSVSWYQQTPGQGLQFLFEYFSETQRNKGNFPGRFSGRQFSNSRSEMNVSTLELGDSALYLCASSLGTGTRLSTLPSTDTQYFGPGTRLTVL.

Concerning this clone itself: The CDR3 end falls 3 residues outside the read, so it is completed with the germline J gene. V and J are TRBV7-2 and TRBJ1-1; a weak D match, TRBD1 (6 bases). The CDR3 sequence is 13 residues long. V was shortened by 4 bases and J by 7 bases, with 13 bases between the two germline ends. CDR1 and CDR2 (germline): SGHTA, FQGNSA. CDR3 bases read: TGTGCCAGCAGCTCGAGGGGGAGAAGTGAA. Encoded protein: CASSSRGRSE. The full CDR3 protein is CASSSRGRSEAFF. Full variable domain (outside the CDR3, taken from reference TRBV7-2 and TRBJ1-1): GAGVSQSPSNKVTEKGKDVELRCDPISGHTALYWYRQSLGQGLEFLIYFQGNSAPDKSGLPSDRFSAERTGGSVSTLTIQRTQQEDSAVYLCASSSRGRSEAFFGQGTRLTVV.

Regarding this clone: The read terminates 3 residues before the CDR3 end, so the remaining end is supplied by the germline J gene. V gene TRBV20-1 combines with J gene TRBJ2-7; 7 bases agree with TRBD2. Germline trimming cut 3 bases from V and 2 bases from J; bases unmatched to any gene: 4. The CDR3 has 13 amino acids. Germline CDR1 reads DFQATT; CDR2 reads SNEGSKA (reference sequence). CDR3 DNA (partial): TGCAGTGCTAGGCTAGCGGAACCCTACGAG. Protein sequence: CSARLAEPYE. The full CDR3 protein reads CSARLAEPYEQYF.

Here the CDR3 reads CSAIRRVPGANVLTF. Partial CDR3 DNA: TGCAGTGCTATTAGGCGGGTGCCTGGGGCCAACGTC. The rearrangement joins TRBV20-1 to TRBJ2-6, with a tentative D call TRBD2 (5 bases). The CDR3 is cut off 3 residues early in the read; its end comes from the germline J gene. The CDR3 runs to 15 residues. Germline values: CDR1 DFQATT, CDR2 SNEGSKA (reference sequence). V was trimmed by 4 bases and J by 2 bases, leaving 12 bases between them.

A remark on this clone: The CDR3 extends 3 residues past the end of the read, so its final part is completed from the germline J gene. The V gene is TRBV19, the J gene TRBJ1-2; D is possibly TRBD1 (5 bases). CDR3 size: 14 residues. Germline loops: CDR1 LNHDA, CDR2 SQIVND (reference sequence). V lost 6 bases to trimming and J lost 0 bases, with 11 bases between them. CDR3 region: CASRNRQTNYGYTF. CDR3 bases read: TGTGCCAGTAGGAACAGGCAAACTAACTATGGC.

Turning to this clone: The CDR3 is cut off 3 residues early in the read; its end comes from the germline J gene. The J gene is TRBJ2-7, the V gene TRBV10-3; TRBD1 matches at 11 bases. Trimming at V came to 8 bases and at J to 2 bases, leaving 5 bases not matched to a gene. CDR1 and CDR2 (germline): ENHRY, SYGVKD. There are 14 residues in the CDR3. CDR3 sequence: CAIAGQGGPYEQYF. The part of the CDR3 DNA that was read is TGTGCCATCGCGGGACAGGGGGGCCCCTACGAG.

Points on this clone: The missing CDR3 end, 3 residues past where the read stops, is filled in from the germline J gene. The V gene is TRBV29-1, the J gene TRBJ2-7; 9 bases match TRBD2. Germline V gene data show CDR1 as SQVTM and CDR2 as ANQGSEA. J lost 2 bases, V lost 7 bases, and 6 bases had no gene match. This CDR3 has 13 amino acids. The CDR3 loop is CSARTSATYEQYF. The CDR3 bases that were read are TGCAGCGCACGGACTAGCGCGACCTACGAG.

Comments on this clone: With the read ending 3 residues before the CDR3 end, the germline J gene is used to fill in that end. The V and J genes are TRBV29-1 and TRBJ2-7; possibly TRBD1 for D (6 bases). The CDR3 consists of 13 residues. The V end lost 2 bases, the J end lost 5 bases, and 13 bases lay between the germline ends. Germline CDR1 and CDR2: SQVTM and ANQGSEA. The sequenced part of the CDR3 DNA is TGCAGCGTTGAACAGGGGAAGGTCGACGAG. Protein: CSVEQGKVDE. The CDR3, in full, reads CSVEQGKVDEQYF.

With regard to this clone: The read stops 3 residues short of the end of the CDR3; the missing end is completed from the germline J gene. V usage is TRBV5-1 and J usage is TRBJ2-3; D is perhaps TRBD1 (5 bases). Germline CDR1 reads SGHRS; CDR2 reads YFSETQ. This CDR3 contains 11 residues. CDR3 DNA, as far as it was read: TGCGCCAGCAGCTCTGACAGAGCG. This encodes CASSSDRA. The entire CDR3 sequence reads CASSSDRAQYF.

In regard to this clone: The CDR3 extends 3 residues past the end of the read, so its final part is completed from the germline J gene. V and J are TRBV19 and TRBJ1-4; the D gene is possibly TRBD1 (5 bases). Trimming removed 7 bases from V and 8 bases from J, with 20 bases in between. CDR1 and CDR2 from the germline V gene are LNHDA and SQIVND (reference sequence). This CDR3 is built from 15 residues. The part of the CDR3 DNA that was read is TGTGCCAGTAAGTTGACGGGACTCCAAGGGGAAAAA. Translating gives CASKLTGLQGEK. The full CDR3 is CASKLTGLQGEKLFF.

As for this clone: The read halts 3 residues ahead of the CDR3 end, with the missing end drawn from the germline J gene. The chain recombines TRBV5-1 with TRBJ2-5, with 7 bases aligning to TRBD2. The V gene end was trimmed by 1 base and the J gene end by 4 bases; junction bases not matched to a gene: 4. This CDR3 spans 14 amino acids. Per germline, CDR1 SGHRS and CDR2 YFSETQ. The CDR3 here is CASSLMGRGETQYF. Incomplete CDR3 DNA: TGCGCCAGCAGCTTGATGGGGAGGGGAGAGACC.

A note on this clone: The sequence runs out 3 residues before the end of the CDR3; the remainder is reconstructed from the germline J gene. V usage is TRBV6-2 or TRBV6-3 and J usage is TRBJ2-5; the D is unclear. The germline V gene has CDR1 MNHEY and CDR2 SVGEGT. This CDR3 has 11 residues. The V gene lost 6 bases and the J gene lost 5 bases, with 7 bases spanning the gap. CDR3 sequence: CASSHAETQYF. CDR3 DNA, as far as it was read: TGTGCCAGCAGCCACGCGGAGACC.

Note on this clone: The read ends 3 residues early relative to the CDR3; the germline J gene fills the gap. The chain links TRBV10-3 to TRBJ2-5; 9 bases agree with TRBD1. Germline trimming cut 6 bases from V and 4 bases from J; bases unmatched to any gene: 3. Germline V lookup: CDR1 ENHRY, CDR2 SYGVKD. The length of the CDR3 is 13 residues. The CDR3 bases that were read are TGTGCCATCAGGGACAGGGGAGGAGAGACC. It is translated as CAIRDRGGET. The CDR3 in full is CAIRDRGGETQYF.

Remarks on this clone: The sequence runs out 3 residues before the end of the CDR3; the remainder is reconstructed from the germline J gene. This chain joins TRBV19 and TRBJ1-5; TRBD1 aligns across 9 bases. The CDR3 covers 13 residues. V gave up 6 bases and J gave up 5 bases; unmatched junction bases: 2. Germline values: CDR1 LNHDA, CDR2 SQIVND (reference sequence). The CDR3 sequence: CASSRDRDQPQHF. The DNA read from the CDR3 is TGTGCCAGTAGCCGGGACAGGGATCAGCCC.

Judged by frequency, this clone is medium-sized (0.01 to 0.1%). The read terminates 3 residues before the CDR3 end, so the remaining end is supplied by the germline J gene. The rearrangement joins TRBV30 to TRBJ1-2; perhaps TRBD1 as D (6 bases). From germline, CDR1 is GTSNPN and CDR2 SVGIG (reference sequence). V was cut by 7 bases and J by 7 bases, with 16 bases left in between. The CDR3 is 12 amino acids. The CDR3 loop reads CAYFTGPGGYTF. Incomplete CDR3 DNA: TGTGCCTACTTCACAGGGCCAGGTGGC.

Partial CDR3 DNA: TGTGCCAGCAGGTCGACAGGTCTCTACGAG. It translates to CASRSTGLYE. In full, the CDR3 is CASRSTGLYEQYF. The chain joins TRBV7-9 to TRBJ2-7; D perhaps matches TRBD1 (6 bases). Sequencing ends 3 residues short of the CDR3 end; the germline J gene provides the rest. There are 13 residues in the CDR3. The ends were cut back, 6 bases at V and 3 bases at J, with 12 bases in the middle. The germline V gene has CDR1 SEHNR and CDR2 FQNEAQ (reference sequence).

Concerning this clone: The missing CDR3 end, 3 residues past where the read stops, is filled in from the germline J gene. The rearrangement uses TRBV5-1 and TRBJ1-1; D is undetermined. Trimming shortened V by 1 base and J by 4 bases, and 8 bases separated the two germline ends. The CDR3 runs to 13 residues. Germline-derived CDR1 and CDR2 are SGHRS and YFSETQ. The CDR3 protein is CASSLRAGTEAFF. CDR3 DNA (partial): TGCGCCAGCAGCTTGAGAGCGGGCACTGAA.

On this clone: The read stops 3 residues short of the end of the CDR3; the missing end is completed from the germline J gene. The genes are TRBV11-2 and TRBJ2-3, with 7 bases that match TRBD1. The length of the CDR3 is 12 residues. CDR1 and CDR2 (germline): SGHAT, FQNNGV. The V gene end was trimmed by 8 bases and the J gene end by 4 bases; junction bases not matched to a gene: 3. The CDR3 loop is CASGTASDTQYF. The sequenced part of the CDR3 DNA is TGTGCCAGCGGGACAGCCTCAGATACG.